A single sample is the source of the 20 T cell receptor beta chains below, sequenced in a study of T cell repertoires in cytomegalovirus infection (dated by TCRdb to 2018 to 2020). The data were produced on an Illumina HiSeq 1500. TCRdb reran the public reads through fastp at Q25 and MiXCR, keeping productive beta chains. One record per CDR3 amino acid sequence lists the most common genes and DNA. Present in this sample are 160,000 or so distinct CDR3 sequences, about a sixth of which were seen just once. The ten largest clones add up to under 20% of the sample. The sequencing input was CD8+ T cells from PBMCs. These receptors originate from a human donor in good health (CMV status not recorded). Some clones in this sample may be carry-over from other donors' samples.

The chain has TRBV29-1 and TRBJ2-1; 11 bases fit TRBD1. CDR3 length equals 13 residues. V was pared by 8 bases and J by 4 bases, with 4 bases of the junction left unmatched. Germline lookup yields CDR1 SQVTM and CDR2 ANQGSEA. CDR3 DNA sequence: TGCAGCACGGACAGGGGGCTTTACAATGAGCAGTTCTTC. This sequence encodes CSTDRGLYNEQFF.

The CDR3 DNA follows: TGCAGCGCCCGTGGTACTAGCGGGACCCCGGTGGGCTCCTACAATGAGCAGTTCTTC. As protein: CSARGTSGTPVGSYNEQFF. V gene TRBV29-1 combines with J gene TRBJ2-1, with TRBD2 identical over 10 bases. The germline V gene has CDR1 SQVTM and CDR2 ANQGSEA. V lost 7 bases to trimming and J lost 0 bases; unmatched junction nucleotides: 18. This CDR3 region has 19 residues.

The V gene is TRBV7-9, the J gene TRBJ2-1, with TRBD1 matching 9 bases. The germline V gene encodes CDR1 SEHNR and CDR2 FQNEAQ (reference sequence). Unmatched junction bases numbered 7, after V lost 7 bases and J lost 6 bases. The CDR3 loop spans 14 amino acids. In nucleotides, the CDR3 is TGTGCCAGCATCCTGACAGGGGGATTCAATGAGCAGTTCTTC. Protein sequence: CASILTGGFNEQFF.

J is TRBJ2-7 and V is TRBV4-3; TRBD2 is a possible D gene (6 bases). Trimming cost V 0 bases and J 2 bases, with 11 bases left between them. The CDR3 is 15 amino acids. CDR1 LGHNA and CDR2 YSLEER come from the germline V gene. CDR3 amino acids: CASSQDPSVTYEQYF. The CDR3 DNA is TGCGCCAGCAGCCAAGATCCTAGCGTAACCTACGAGCAGTACTTC.

The J gene is TRBJ2-7, the V gene TRBV28, with 11 bases that match TRBD1. Germline V CDR1 and CDR2: MDHEN, SYDVKM. With 4 bases clipped from V and 3 bases from J, the junction kept 8 bases outside the gene matches. This CDR3 is built from 16 residues. CDR3 region: CASSSGQGARGYEQYF. DNA of the CDR3: TGTGCCAGCAGTTCCGGACAGGGGGCACGAGGCTACGAGCAGTACTTC.

This clonotype showed up just a few times. This chain joins TRBV20-1 and TRBJ1-5; D possibly corresponds to TRBD1 (6 bases). In germline, CDR1 is DFQATT, CDR2 SNEGSKA (reference sequence). This CDR3 region has 12 residues. V was clipped by 3 bases and J by 7 bases, with 10 bases between them. DNA for the CDR3: TGCAGTGCTAGGGGGGGGGGCCAGCCCCAGCATTTT. It translates to CSARGGGQPQHF.

This chain connects TRBV2 to TRBJ1-2; D call uncertain. Germline V gene data show CDR1 as SNHLY and CDR2 as FYNNEI. This CDR3 comprises 12 residues. V lost 10 bases and J 4 bases, leaving 13 bases between the germline ends. CDR3 DNA: TGTGCCACCTTGCCGAGGCCCTATGGCTACACCTTC. This encodes CATLPRPYGYTF.

The rearrangement joins TRBV7-9 to TRBJ2-2; unclear D gene. The germline CDR1 and CDR2 sequences are SEHNR and FQNEAQ (reference sequence). V was cut by 4 bases and J by 3 bases, with 9 bases left in between. This CDR3 is built from 14 residues. The CDR3 loop is CASSWTEHTGELFF. DNA for the CDR3: TGTGCCAGCAGCTGGACGGAACACACCGGGGAGCTGTTTTTT.

This clonotype was detected many times. The gene calls are TRBV7-9 and TRBJ2-2, with a possible D match to TRBD2 (6 bases). The germline V gene has CDR1 SEHNR and CDR2 FQNEAQ (reference sequence). V was shortened by 3 bases and J by 5 bases, with 16 bases between the two germline ends. The CDR3 loop spans 16 amino acids. The CDR3: CASSLITSSRTGELFF. DNA of the CDR3: TGTGCCAGCAGCTTGATCACTAGCTCCCGGACCGGGGAGCTGTTTTTT.

The V gene is TRBV29-1, the J gene TRBJ1-1, with D hard to call. The CDR3 is made up of 15 amino acids. Trimming removed 3 bases at V and 1 base at J, with 15 bases between. Germline assignment: CDR1 SQVTM and CDR2 ANQGSEA. CDR3 in amino acids: CSVESARAANTEAFF. The CDR3 DNA reads TGCAGCGTTGAGTCTGCCCGAGCAGCGAACACTGAAGCTTTCTTT.

The chain has TRBV20-1 and TRBJ2-1; TRBD1 might be the D (5 bases). The V end lost 7 bases, the J end lost 3 bases, and 10 bases lay between the germline ends. The CDR3 totals 12 residues. CDR1 DFQATT and CDR2 SNEGSKA come from the germline V gene (reference sequence). The DNA of the CDR3 is TGCAGTGGACAGTCTCTCTACAATGAGCAGTTCTTC. Translation gives CSGQSLYNEQFF.

This clonotype was recorded a few times. The V call is TRBV11-2, the J call TRBJ1-4; 10 bases map to TRBD1. This CDR3 contains 16 residues. V was pared by 3 bases and J by 11 bases, with 12 bases of the junction left unmatched. Germline V gives CDR1 SGHAT, CDR2 FQNNGV. CDR3 protein: CASSLGSGQGIGKLFF. The CDR3 DNA reads TGTGCCAGCAGCTTGGGCTCGGGACAGGGGATTGGGAAACTGTTTTTT.

This clonotype has only a few counts. The chain combines TRBV28 with TRBJ1-4, with D perhaps TRBD1 (5 bases). CDR1 and CDR2 (germline): MDHEN, SYDVKM. This CDR3 has 19 amino acids. Trimming took off 3 bases at V and 7 bases at J, with 27 bases between the two ends. The DNA for the CDR3 is TGTGCCAGCAGTTTTCCAAGCAGTTCCAGACCTAGGGGATTTGAAAAACTGTTTTTT. It specifies CASSFPSSSRPRGFEKLFF.

The V and J genes are TRBV5-6 and TRBJ2-5, with 7 bases lining up with TRBD2. The germline CDR1 and CDR2 sequences are SGHDT and YYEEEE. CDR3 size: 16 residues. J was trimmed by 5 bases and V by 4 bases; bases with no gene match: 14. CDR3 sequence (DNA): TGTGCCAGCAGCAGACTACTAGCGAACGTCGGGGAGACCCAGTACTTC. It translates to CASSRLLANVGETQYF.

The chain joins TRBV28 to TRBJ2-1; 9 positions agree with TRBD2. V dropped 2 bases and J dropped 3; count of bases not matched to a gene: 11. The CDR3 covers 18 residues. Germline CDR1 MDHEN, CDR2 SYDVKM. Here the CDR3 reads CASSLPTGLASRYNEQFF. The CDR3 nucleotides are TGTGCCAGCAGTTTACCCACTGGACTAGCGTCCCGCTACAATGAGCAGTTCTTC.

J is TRBJ2-3 and V is TRBV7-6; TRBD2 aligns across 14 bases. Germline V gene lookup returns CDR1 SGHVS and CDR2 FNYEAQ. The CDR3 runs 17 residues. V lost 3 bases, J lost 5 bases, and 7 bases stayed unmatched. CDR3 sequence: CASSLSFGTSGRDTQYF. As DNA, the CDR3 is TGTGCCAGCAGCTTGAGCTTCGGGACTAGCGGGAGAGATACGCAGTATTTT.

This clonotype has at least ten counts. CDR3 bases: TGTGCCAGCAGTTACCCAGGTGCTGGAGCTTTCTTT. Translated, it gives CASSYPGAGAFF. This rearrangement joins TRBV6-2 or TRBV6-3 to TRBJ1-1; no definite D call. Germline V gene sequence: CDR1 MNHEY, CDR2 SVGEGT. Trimming removed 2 bases from V and 10 bases from J, with 11 bases in between. The CDR3 totals 12 residues.

The CDR3 bases are TGTGCCAGCAGTGACGGGAGAGATGTAGCTGAGCAGTTCTTC. It yields the protein CASSDGRDVAEQFF. The chain is built from TRBV6-4 and TRBJ2-1; the D gene is possibly TRBD2 (5 bases). Trimming took 2 bases from V and 9 from J, leaving 14 bases between them. CDR1 is MRHNA, CDR2 SNTAGT, per germline. This CDR3 region has 14 residues.

The chain carries TRBV6-2 or TRBV6-3 and TRBJ2-7; D is unresolved. The V end lost 2 bases, the J end lost 7 bases, and 9 bases lay between the germline ends. This CDR3 comprises 12 residues. CDR1 is MNHEY and CDR2 is SVGEGT in the germline V gene. CDR3 coding DNA: TGTGCCAGCAGTTACCCAGAAACGGAGCAGTACTTC. Translation gives CASSYPETEQYF.

There are a few counts of this clonotype. V gene TRBV28 combines with J gene TRBJ2-7; 9 positions match TRBD1. CDR1 MDHEN and CDR2 SYDVKM come from the germline V gene. V trimming: 3 bases; J trimming: 0 bases; junction bases outside the gene matches: 9. CDR3 length: 17 residues. This CDR3 reads CASSFYGTGSNSYEQYF. DNA of the CDR3: TGTGCCAGCAGTTTCTATGGGACAGGGTCGAACTCCTACGAGCAGTACTTC.